These 7 T cell receptor beta chains share one sample of origin, sequenced in a study of OX40 agonist ivuxolimab in advanced cancers. Profiling relied on immunoSEQ multiplex PCR, and the TCRdb table lists in-frame clones only, not all of them. This sample has about 67,000 clones, with 90% to 95% found just once. The sample in question was CD4+ or CD8+ T cells sorted from blood, obtained in a trial of the OX40 agonist ivuxolimab. The origin of the receptors is an adult with an advanced solid tumor such as melanoma, head and neck, liver or kidney cancer.

To note about this clone: Other DNA sequences in the same sample also yield this CDR3. The chain carries TRBV11-3 and TRBJ2-1, with D uncertain. This CDR3 has 14 residues. Germline loops: CDR1 SGHNT, CDR2 YENEEA. V dropped 1 base and J dropped 8 bases, with 12 bases sitting between them. CDR3: CASSLVAGSDEQFF. In DNA, the CDR3 is TGTGCCAGCAGCTTAGTCGCTGGGTCGGATGAGCAGTTCTTC.

This chain links TRBV28 with TRBJ1-1; maybe TRBD1 (6 bases). Germline V gene lookup returns CDR1 MDHEN and CDR2 SYDVKM. V was shortened by 5 bases and J by 5 bases, with 18 bases between the two germline ends. There are 15 residues in the CDR3. This CDR3 is CASSLLKGGETEAFF. The CDR3 nucleotides read TGTGCCAGCAGTCTCCTTAAAGGGGGTGAAACTGAAGCTTTCTTT. The whole variable domain, remainder taken from reference TRBV28 and TRBJ1-1, is DVKVTQSSRYLVKRTGEKVFLECVQDMDHENMFWYRQDPGLGLRLIYFSYDVKMKEKGDIPEGYSVSREKKERFSLILESASTNQTSMYLCASSLLKGGETEAFFGQGTRLTVV.

This chain uses TRBV18 with TRBJ2-5; 7 positions agree with TRBD1. This CDR3 region has 16 residues. The V segment lost 1 base and the J segment 2 bases; nucleotides outside the gene matches: 7. From germline, CDR1 is KGHSH and CDR2 LQKENI. The CDR3 sequence is CASSPLNRGPQETQYF. CDR3 DNA sequence: TGTGCCAGCTCACCACTTAACAGGGGACCGCAAGAGACCCAGTACTTC.

The chain has TRBV7-3 and TRBJ2-5, with D possibly TRBD1 on 5 matching bases. V shed 5 bases and J shed 2 bases, with 12 bases lying between them. Germline loops: CDR1 SGHTA, CDR2 FQGTGA. CDR3 length: 14 amino acids. This CDR3 is CASSPGRAQETQYF. CDR3 sequence (DNA): TGTGCCAGCAGCCCCGGCAGGGCACAAGAGACCCAGTACTTC.

The chain uses TRBV11-1 and TRBJ2-1; 12 nucleotides line up with TRBD2. The ends lost 2 bases at V and 7 bases at J; junction bases unmatched: 3. The CDR3 totals 15 residues. Germline CDR1 SGHAT, CDR2 FQDESV (reference sequence). The CDR3 loop is CASSLMGLAGNEQFF. CDR3 DNA: TGTGCCAGCAGCTTAATGGGACTAGCGGGTAATGAGCAGTTCTTC.

This clone appeared a single time. This rearrangement joins TRBV23-1 to TRBJ2-6, with D possibly being TRBD2 (5 bases). TRBV23-1 is known as an ORF, though its function is uncertain. The V end lost 3 bases, the J end lost 0 bases, and 6 bases lay between the germline ends. The CDR3 spans 15 residues. The CDR3 nucleotides are TGCGCCAGCAGTCATGAGGGCTCTGGGGCCAACGTCCTGACTTTC. Amino acids: CASSHEGSGANVLTF.

The V call is TRBV6-6, the J call TRBJ1-5, with no clear D. This CDR3 is built from 12 residues. Germline CDR1 reads MNHNY; CDR2 reads SVGAGI (reference sequence). V lost 5 bases and J 11 bases, leaving 13 bases between the germline ends. CDR3 in DNA: TGTGCCAGCAGTCGCGACCCCCGGGCCCAGCATTTT. It codes for CASSRDPRAQHF.